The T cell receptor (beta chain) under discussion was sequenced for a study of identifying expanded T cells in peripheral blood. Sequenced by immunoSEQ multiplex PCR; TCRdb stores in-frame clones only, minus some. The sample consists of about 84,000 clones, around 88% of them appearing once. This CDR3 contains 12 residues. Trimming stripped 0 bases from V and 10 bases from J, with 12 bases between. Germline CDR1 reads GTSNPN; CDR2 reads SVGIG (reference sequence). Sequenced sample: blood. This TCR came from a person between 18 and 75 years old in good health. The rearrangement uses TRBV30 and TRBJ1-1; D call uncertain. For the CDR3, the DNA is TGTGCCTGGAGTGTACCGGTCCTCGGAGCTTTCTTT. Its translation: CAWSVPVLGAFF.